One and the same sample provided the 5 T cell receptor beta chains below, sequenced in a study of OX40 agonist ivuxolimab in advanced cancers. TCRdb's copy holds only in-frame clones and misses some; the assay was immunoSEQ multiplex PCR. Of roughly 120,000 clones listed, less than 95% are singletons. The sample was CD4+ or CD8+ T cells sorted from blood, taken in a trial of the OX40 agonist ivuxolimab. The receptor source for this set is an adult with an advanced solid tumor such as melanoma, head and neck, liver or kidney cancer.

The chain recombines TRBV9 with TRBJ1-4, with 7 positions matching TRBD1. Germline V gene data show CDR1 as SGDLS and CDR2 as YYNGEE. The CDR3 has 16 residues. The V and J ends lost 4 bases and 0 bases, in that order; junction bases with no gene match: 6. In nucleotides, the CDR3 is TGTGCCAGCAGCCCGGGACAGCTTGCAACTAATGAAAAACTGTTTTTT. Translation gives CASSPGQLATNEKLFF.

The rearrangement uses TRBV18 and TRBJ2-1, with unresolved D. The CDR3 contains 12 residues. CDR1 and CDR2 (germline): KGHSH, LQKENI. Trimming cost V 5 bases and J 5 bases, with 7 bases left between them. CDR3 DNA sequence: TGTGCCAGCTCAGAAATAGACAATGAGCAGTTCTTC. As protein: CASSEIDNEQFF.

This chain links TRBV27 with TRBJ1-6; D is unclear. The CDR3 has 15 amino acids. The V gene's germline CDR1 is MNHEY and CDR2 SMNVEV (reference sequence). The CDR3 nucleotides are TGTGCTAGTAGGGCGCTCAGCTCCTATAATTCACCCCTCCACTTT. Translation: CASRALSSYNSPLHF.

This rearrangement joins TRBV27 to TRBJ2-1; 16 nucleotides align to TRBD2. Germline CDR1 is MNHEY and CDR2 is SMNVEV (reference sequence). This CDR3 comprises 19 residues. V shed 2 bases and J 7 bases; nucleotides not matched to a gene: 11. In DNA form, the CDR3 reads TGTGCCAGCAGTTTAGGGACTAGCGGGAGGGCCGGTATAGGAAATGAGCAGTTCTTC. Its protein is CASSLGTSGRAGIGNEQFF.

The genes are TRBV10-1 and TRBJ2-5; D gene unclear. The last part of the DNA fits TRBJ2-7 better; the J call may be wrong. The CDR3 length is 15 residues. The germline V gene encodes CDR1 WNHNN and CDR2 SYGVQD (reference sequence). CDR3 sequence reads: CASSDRRYLIYEQYF. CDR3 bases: TGCGCCAGCAGTGACCGCAGATACTTGATCTACGAGCAGTACTTC.